This T cell receptor (beta chain) was recorded in a study of cytomegalovirus exposure and HLA in healthy donors. For the study at large: The 95 to 150 validation repertoires used a platform that matched the one used for the 600 to 750 first-cohort repertoires, as a later analysis reported.

Study-wide points: In the 95 to 150 validation repertoires, roughly 94% of cluster scores exceeded 0, per a later analysis.

With regard to this clone: The target antigen is unknown.

Produced via immunoSEQ multiplex PCR; TCRdb's table is partial and in-frame only. The data contain over 60,000 clones, roughly 95% of them singletons. Germline V gene lookup returns CDR1 SNHLY and CDR2 FYNNEI. With V trimmed by 8 bases and J by 4 bases, 17 bases remained unmatched. The length of the CDR3 is 18 residues. The sequencing sample was made of PBMCs. The source is a man younger than 35 in good health and CMV-seronegative. The chain employs TRBV2 and TRBJ2-2, with 9 bases identical to TRBD1. For the CDR3, the DNA is TGTGCCAGCTCCGGGACAGGGCATCCTGGACGCGGCACCGGGGAGCTGTTTTTT. Protein: CASSGTGHPGRGTGELFF.